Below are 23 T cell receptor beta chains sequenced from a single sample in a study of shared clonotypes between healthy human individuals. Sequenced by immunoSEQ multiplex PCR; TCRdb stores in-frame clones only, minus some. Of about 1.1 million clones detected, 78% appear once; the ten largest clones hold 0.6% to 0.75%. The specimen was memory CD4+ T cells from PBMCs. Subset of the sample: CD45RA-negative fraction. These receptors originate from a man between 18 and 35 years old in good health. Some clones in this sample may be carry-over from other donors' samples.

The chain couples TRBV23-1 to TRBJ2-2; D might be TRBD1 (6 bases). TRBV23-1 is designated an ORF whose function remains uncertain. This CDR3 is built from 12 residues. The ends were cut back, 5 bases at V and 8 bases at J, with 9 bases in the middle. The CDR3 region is CASSLDRGELFF. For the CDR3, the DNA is TGCGCCAGCAGTTTAGACAGGGGGGAGCTGTTTTTT.

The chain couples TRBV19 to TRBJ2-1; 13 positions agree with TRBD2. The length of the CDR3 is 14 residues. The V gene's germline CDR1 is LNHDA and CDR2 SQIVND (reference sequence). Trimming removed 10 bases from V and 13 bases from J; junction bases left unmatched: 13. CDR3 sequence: CATSVPRTSGRQFF. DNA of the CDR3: TGTGCCACCTCCGTCCCAAGGACTAGCGGGAGACAGTTCTTC. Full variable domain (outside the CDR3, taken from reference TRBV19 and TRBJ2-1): DGGITQSPKYLFRKEGQNVTLSCEQNLNHDAMYWYRQDPGQGLRLIYYSQIVNDFQKGDIAEGYSVSREKKESFPLTVTSAQKNPTAFYLCATSVPRTSGRQFFGPGTRLTVL.

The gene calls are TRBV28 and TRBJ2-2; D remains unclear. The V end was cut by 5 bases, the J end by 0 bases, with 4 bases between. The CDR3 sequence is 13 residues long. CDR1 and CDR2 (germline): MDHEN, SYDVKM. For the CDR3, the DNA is TGTGCCAGCAGTCAGGCGAACACCGGGGAGCTGTTTTTT. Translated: CASSQANTGELFF.

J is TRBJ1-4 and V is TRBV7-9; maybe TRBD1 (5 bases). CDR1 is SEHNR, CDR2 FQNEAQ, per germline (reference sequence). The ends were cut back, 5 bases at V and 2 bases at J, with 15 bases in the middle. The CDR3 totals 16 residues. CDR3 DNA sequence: TGTGCCAGCAGCCCTTACGGGGCATTCACTAATGAAAAACTGTTTTTT. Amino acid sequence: CASSPYGAFTNEKLFF.

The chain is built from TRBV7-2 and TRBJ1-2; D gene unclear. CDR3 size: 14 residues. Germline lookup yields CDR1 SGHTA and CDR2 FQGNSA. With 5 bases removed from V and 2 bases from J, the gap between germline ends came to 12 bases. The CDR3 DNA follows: TGTGCCAGCAGCGGATCGACGGGAAACTATGGCTACACCTTC. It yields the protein CASSGSTGNYGYTF.

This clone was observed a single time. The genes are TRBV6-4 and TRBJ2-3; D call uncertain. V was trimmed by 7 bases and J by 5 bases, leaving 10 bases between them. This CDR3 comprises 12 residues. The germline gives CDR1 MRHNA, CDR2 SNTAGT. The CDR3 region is CASISKGDTQYF. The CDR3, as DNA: TGTGCCAGCATCTCTAAAGGAGATACGCAGTATTTT.

The CDR3 is CASSLVGTGGSEAFF. CDR3 in DNA: TGTGCCAGCAGCTTGGTGGGGACAGGGGGCTCGGAAGCTTTCTTT. The chain joins TRBV5-6 to TRBJ1-1; the match to TRBD1 covers 12 bases. Germline CDR1 is SGHDT and CDR2 is YYEEEE. Losses at the gene ends were 0 bases for V and 8 bases for J; bases not matched to a gene: 5. The CDR3 spans 15 residues.

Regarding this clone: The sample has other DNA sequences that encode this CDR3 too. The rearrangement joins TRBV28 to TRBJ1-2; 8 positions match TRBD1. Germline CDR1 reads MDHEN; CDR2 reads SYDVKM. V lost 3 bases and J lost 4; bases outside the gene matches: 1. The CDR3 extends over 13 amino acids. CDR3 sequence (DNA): TGTGCCAGCAGTTTGACAGGGGCCTATGGCTACACCTTC. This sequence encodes CASSLTGAYGYTF.

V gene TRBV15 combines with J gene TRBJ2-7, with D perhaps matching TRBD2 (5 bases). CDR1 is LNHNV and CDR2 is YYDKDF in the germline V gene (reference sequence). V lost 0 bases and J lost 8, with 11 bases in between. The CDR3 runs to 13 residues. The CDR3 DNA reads TGTGCCACCAGCAGAGATCGCGGGCATAAGCAGTACTTC. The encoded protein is CATSRDRGHKQYF.

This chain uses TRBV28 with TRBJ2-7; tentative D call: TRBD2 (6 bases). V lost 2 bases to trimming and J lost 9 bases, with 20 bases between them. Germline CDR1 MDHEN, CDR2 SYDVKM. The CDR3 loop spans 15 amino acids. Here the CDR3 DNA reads TGTGCCAGCAGTTTAAGTGGGGACTTAACCAGCGGGCAGTACTTC. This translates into CASSLSGDLTSGQYF.

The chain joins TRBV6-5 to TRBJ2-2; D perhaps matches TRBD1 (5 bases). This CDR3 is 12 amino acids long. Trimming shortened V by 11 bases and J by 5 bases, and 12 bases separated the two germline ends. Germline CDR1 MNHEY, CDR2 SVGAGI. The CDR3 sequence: CALRAPTGELFF. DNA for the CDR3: TGTGCCCTCAGGGCCCCGACCGGGGAGCTGTTTTTT.

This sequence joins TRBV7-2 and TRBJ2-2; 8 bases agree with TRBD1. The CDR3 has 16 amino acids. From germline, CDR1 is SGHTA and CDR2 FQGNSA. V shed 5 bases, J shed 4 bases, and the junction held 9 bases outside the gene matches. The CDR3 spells CASSPRTGFGTGELFF. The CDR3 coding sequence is TGTGCCAGCAGCCCCCGGACAGGGTTCGGCACCGGGGAGCTGTTTTTT.

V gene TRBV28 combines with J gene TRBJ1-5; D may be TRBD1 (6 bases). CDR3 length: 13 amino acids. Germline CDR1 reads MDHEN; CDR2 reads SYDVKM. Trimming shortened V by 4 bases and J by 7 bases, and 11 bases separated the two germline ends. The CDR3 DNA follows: TGTGCCAGCAGTTGGGACAACGGACAGCCCCAGCATTTT. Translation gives CASSWDNGQPQHF.

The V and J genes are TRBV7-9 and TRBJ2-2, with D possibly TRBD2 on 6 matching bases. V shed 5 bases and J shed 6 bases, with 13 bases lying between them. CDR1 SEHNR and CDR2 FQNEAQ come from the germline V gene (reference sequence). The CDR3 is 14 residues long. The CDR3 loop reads CASSPPSAAGELFF. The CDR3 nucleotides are TGTGCCAGCAGCCCCCCTAGCGCGGCCGGGGAGCTGTTTTTT.

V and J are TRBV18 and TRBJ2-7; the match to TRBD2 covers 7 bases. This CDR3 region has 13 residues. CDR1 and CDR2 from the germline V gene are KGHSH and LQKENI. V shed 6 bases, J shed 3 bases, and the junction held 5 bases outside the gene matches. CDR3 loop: CASSRASGYEQYF. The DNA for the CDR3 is TGTGCCAGCTCCCGGGCTAGCGGCTACGAGCAGTACTTC.

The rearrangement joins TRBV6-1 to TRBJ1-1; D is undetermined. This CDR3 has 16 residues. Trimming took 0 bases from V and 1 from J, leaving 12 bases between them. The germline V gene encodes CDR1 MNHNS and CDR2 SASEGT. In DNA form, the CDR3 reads TGTGCCAGCAGTGAAGCCCGAACCCTTAAGAACACTGAAGCTTTCTTT. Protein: CASSEARTLKNTEAFF.

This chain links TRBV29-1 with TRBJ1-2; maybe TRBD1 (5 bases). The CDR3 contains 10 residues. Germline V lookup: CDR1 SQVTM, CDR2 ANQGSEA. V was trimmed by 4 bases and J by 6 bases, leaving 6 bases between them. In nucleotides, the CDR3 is TGCAGCGTTGTGGGGGATGGCTACACCTTC. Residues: CSVVGDGYTF.

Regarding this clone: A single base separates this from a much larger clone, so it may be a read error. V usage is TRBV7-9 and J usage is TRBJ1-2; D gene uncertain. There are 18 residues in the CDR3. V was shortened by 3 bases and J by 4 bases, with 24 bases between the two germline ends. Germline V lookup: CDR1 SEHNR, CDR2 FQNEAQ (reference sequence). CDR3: CASSLFLSGPLESYGYTF. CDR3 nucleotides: TGTGCCAGCAGCTTGTTTTTGTCTGGGCCCCTGGAGTCCTATGGCTACACCTTC.

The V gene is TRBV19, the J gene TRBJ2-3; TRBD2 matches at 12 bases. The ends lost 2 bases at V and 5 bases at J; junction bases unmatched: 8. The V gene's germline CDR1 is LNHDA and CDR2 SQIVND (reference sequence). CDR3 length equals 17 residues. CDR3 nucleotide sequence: TGTGCCAGTAGTATAAAGAGGACTAGCGGGAAGAGAGATACGCAGTATTTT. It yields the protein CASSIKRTSGKRDTQYF. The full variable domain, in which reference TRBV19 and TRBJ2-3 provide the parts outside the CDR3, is DGGITQSPKYLFRKEGQNVTLSCEQNLNHDAMYWYRQDPGQGLRLIYYSQIVNDFQKGDIAEGYSVSREKKESFPLTVTSAQKNPTAFYLCASSIKRTSGKRDTQYFGPGTRLTVL.

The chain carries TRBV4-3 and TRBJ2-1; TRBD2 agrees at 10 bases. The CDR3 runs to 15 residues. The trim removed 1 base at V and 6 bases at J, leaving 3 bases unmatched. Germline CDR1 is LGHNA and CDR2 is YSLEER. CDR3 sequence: CASSQGLAGLNEQFF. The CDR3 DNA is TGCGCCAGCAGCCAAGGACTAGCGGGCCTCAATGAGCAGTTCTTC.

CDR3 in amino acids: CASSGLAGTDTQYF. In nucleotides, the CDR3 is TGTGCCAGCAGCGGACTAGCGGGCACAGATACGCAGTATTTT. This chain links TRBV9 with TRBJ2-3; TRBD2 agrees at 9 bases. V shed 3 bases and J 1 base; nucleotides not matched to a gene: 0. The CDR3 contains 14 residues. Germline V gives CDR1 SGDLS, CDR2 YYNGEE.

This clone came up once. The CDR3 DNA reads as TGCAGTCCAACTAGGGATACGCAGTATTTT. Protein product: CSPTRDTQYF. The chain links TRBV20-1 to TRBJ2-3; a possible D gene is TRBD2 (5 bases). This CDR3 spans 10 amino acids. Germline loops: CDR1 DFQATT, CDR2 SNEGSKA (reference sequence). V was shortened by 8 bases and J by 6 bases, with 9 bases between the two germline ends.

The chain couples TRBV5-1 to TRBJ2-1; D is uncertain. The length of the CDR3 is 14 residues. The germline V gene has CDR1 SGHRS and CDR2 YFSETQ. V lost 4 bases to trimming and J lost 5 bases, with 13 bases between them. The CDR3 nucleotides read TGCGCCAGCAGCCTCATTCCCGCCCACAATGAGCAGTTCTTC. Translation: CASSLIPAHNEQFF.